This entry describes one TCR beta chain. This specimen comes from a study of blood T cell repertoires in COVID-19. V was shortened by 2 bases and J by 2 bases, with 10 bases between the two germline ends. In germline, CDR1 is KGHSH, CDR2 LQKENI. The CDR3 length is 14 residues. This table comes from immunoSEQ multiplex PCR, and its TCRdb copy is limited to in-frame clones, with some not included. The sample yields about 200,000 clones, 83% seen once. Participant age was roughly 18 to 90 years, and participants resided in 25 or so US areas. Clinical history reported by participants formed the basis on which cohorts were assigned. Contact with a PCR-confirmed or clinician-diagnosed COVID-19 case occurred within 2 weeks of entry.

This clonotype originated in a woman in her forties or fifties who had been exposed to COVID-19. This chain connects TRBV18 to TRBJ2-7; a weak D match, TRBD2 (5 bases). The sequenced sample was PBMCs or T cells enriched from blood (not recorded which). The CDR3 spells CASSPSGLTYEQYF. Written as DNA, the CDR3 is TGTGCCAGCTCACCAAGTGGACTTACCTACGAGCAGTACTTC.